Listed below are T cell receptor beta chains from one sample, sequenced in a study of siplizumab effects on memory and regulatory T cells. Libraries were prepared by immunoSEQ multiplex PCR; TCRdb keeps only in-frame clonotypes and omits some of them. The sample contains some 100,000 clones, 95% to 97% of which appear only once. The sequencing input was naive CD4+ T cells sorted from blood. All receptors come from a human donor in good health. The CDR3 runs from the conserved cysteine through the conserved F or W. Clone size is stated in some rows and not others, as once, few, many or a class when expanded.

size,V,J,CDR3
.,TRBV7-2,TRBJ2-1,CASDRGRYNEQFF
.,TRBV6-6,TRBJ2-1,CASSPRDGEQFF
.,TRBV7-2,TRBJ2-1,CASSRDRVGYNEQFF
.,TRBV6-1,TRBJ2-5,CASTPRGSQETQYF
.,TRBV9,TRBJ2-1,CASSEGLAGGGEQFF
.,TRBV27,TRBJ1-2,CASSLDSVRGYTF
.,TRBV2,TRBJ2-5,CASSEAEGLGETQYF
.,TRBV4-1,TRBJ2-5,CASSQDGGGQETQYF
.,TRBV19,TRBJ1-1,CASTSRTYTEAFF
.,TRBV11-2,TRBJ2-1,CASSLVSGGGFSNEQFF
.,TRBV10-1,TRBJ2-7,CASSEVPCCSGGYEQYF
.,TRBV2,TRBJ1-4,CASSPDRTHEKLFF
.,TRBV5-1,TRBJ2-7,CASSPRTGGDEQYF
.,TRBV7-2,TRBJ2-5,CASSLNQGGLGETQYF
few,TRBV30,TRBJ1-3,CAWRRPDSNNHF
.,TRBV18,TRBJ2-5,CASSLGLDETQYF